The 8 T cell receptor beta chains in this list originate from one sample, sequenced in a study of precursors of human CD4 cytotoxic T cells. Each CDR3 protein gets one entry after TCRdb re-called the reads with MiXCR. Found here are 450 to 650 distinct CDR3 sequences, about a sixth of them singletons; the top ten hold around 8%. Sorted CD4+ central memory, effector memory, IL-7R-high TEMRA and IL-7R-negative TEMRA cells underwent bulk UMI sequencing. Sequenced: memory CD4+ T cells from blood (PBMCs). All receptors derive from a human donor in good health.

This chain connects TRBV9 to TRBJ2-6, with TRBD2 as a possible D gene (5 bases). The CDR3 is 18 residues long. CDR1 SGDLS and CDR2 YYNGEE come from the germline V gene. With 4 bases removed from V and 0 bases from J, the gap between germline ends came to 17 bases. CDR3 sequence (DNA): TGTGCCAGCAGCCCCCGCCGCCCGGGGAACTCTGGGGCCAACGTCCTGACTTTC. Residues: CASSPRRPGNSGANVLTF.

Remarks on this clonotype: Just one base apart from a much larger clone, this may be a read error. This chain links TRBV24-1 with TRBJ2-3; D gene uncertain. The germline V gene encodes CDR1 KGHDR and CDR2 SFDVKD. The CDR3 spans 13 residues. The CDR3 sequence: CATGEVGKGTQYF. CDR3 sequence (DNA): TGTGCCACCGGTGAGGTCGGCAAGGGTACGCAGTATTTT.

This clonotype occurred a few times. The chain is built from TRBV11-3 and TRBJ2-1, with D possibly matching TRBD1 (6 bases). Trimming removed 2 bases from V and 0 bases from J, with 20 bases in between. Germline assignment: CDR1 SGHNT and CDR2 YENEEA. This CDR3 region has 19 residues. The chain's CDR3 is CASSLFSVTGRSSYNEQFF. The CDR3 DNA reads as TGTGCCAGCAGCTTATTCTCCGTGACAGGACGAAGCTCCTACAATGAGCAGTTCTTC. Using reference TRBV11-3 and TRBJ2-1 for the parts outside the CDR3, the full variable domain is EAGVVQSPRYKIIEKKQPVAFWCNPISGHNTLYWYLQNLGQGPELLIRYENEEAVDDSQLPKDRFSAERLKGVDSTLKIQPAELGDSAVYLCASSLFSVTGRSSYNEQFFGPGTRLTVL.

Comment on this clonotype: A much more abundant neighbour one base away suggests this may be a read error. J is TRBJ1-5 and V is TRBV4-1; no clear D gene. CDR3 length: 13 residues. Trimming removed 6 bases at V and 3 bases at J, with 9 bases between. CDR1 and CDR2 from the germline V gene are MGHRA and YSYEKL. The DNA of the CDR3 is TGCGCCAGCAGTATGGGGATCAATCAGCCCCAGCATTTT. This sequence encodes CASSMGINQPQHF.

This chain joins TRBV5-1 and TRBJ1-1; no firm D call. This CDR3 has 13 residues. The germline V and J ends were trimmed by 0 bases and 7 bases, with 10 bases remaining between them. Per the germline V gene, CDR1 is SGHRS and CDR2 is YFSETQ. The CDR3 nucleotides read TGCGCCAGCAGCTTGGGGGGTATCGGTGAAGCTTTCTTT. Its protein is CASSLGGIGEAFF.

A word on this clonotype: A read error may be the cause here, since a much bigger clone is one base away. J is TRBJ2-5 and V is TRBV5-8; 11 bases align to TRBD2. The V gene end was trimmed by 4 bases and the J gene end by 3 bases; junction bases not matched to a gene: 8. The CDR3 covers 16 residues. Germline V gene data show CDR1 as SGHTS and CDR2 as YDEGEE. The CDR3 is CASSLDPGLAEETQYF. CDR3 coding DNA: TGTGCCAGCAGCCTGGACCCGGGACTAGCGGAAGAGACCCAGTACTTC.

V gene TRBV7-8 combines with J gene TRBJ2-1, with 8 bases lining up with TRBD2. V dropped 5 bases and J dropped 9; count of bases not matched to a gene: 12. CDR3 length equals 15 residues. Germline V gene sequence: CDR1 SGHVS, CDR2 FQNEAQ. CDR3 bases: TGTGCCAGCAGCCCACGGGGAGCGGGAGCTGGTGAGCAGTTCTTC. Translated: CASSPRGAGAGEQFF.

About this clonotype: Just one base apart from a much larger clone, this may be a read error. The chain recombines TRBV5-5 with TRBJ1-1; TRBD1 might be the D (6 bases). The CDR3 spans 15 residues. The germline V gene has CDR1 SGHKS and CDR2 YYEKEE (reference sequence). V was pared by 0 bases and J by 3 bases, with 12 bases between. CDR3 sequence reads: CASSLERAGDTEAFF. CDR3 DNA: TGTGCCAGCAGCTTGGAGCGGGCAGGGGACACTGAAGCTTTCTTT. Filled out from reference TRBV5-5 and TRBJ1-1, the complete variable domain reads DAGVTQSPTHLIKTRGQQVTLRCSPISGHKSVSWYQQVLGQGPQFIFQYYEKEERGRGNFPDRFSARQFPNYSSELNVNALLLGDSALYLCASSLERAGDTEAFFGQGTRLTVV.